This passage covers 9 T cell receptor beta chains from one sample sequenced in a study of shared clonotypes between healthy human individuals. Here immunoSEQ multiplex PCR was the method, and the copy in TCRdb shows in-frame clones only, minus some. The table lists more than 1 million clones, 78% of them singletons. Sequencing was carried out using memory CD4+ T cells from PBMCs. Stated subset: CD45RA-negative fraction. All receptors come from a man between 18 and 35 years old in good health. Some clones in this sample may be carry-over from other donors' samples.

This clone was counted once. The chain uses TRBV20-1 and TRBJ2-3; unclear D gene. The CDR3 runs to 11 residues. With 4 bases removed from V and 3 bases from J, the gap between germline ends came to 5 bases. Germline V gene sequence: CDR1 DFQATT, CDR2 SNEGSKA (reference sequence). CDR3 bases: TGCAGTGCTACCCAGACAGATACGCAGTATTTT. This codes for CSATQTDTQYF.

Details on this clone: Other nucleotide sequences in the sample specify the same CDR3. This sequence joins TRBV5-4 and TRBJ2-5; no firm D call. Germline values: CDR1 SGHNT, CDR2 YYREEE (reference sequence). The CDR3 has 12 amino acids. Trimming left V 1 base short and J 3 bases short, with 4 bases between. The CDR3 bases are TGTGCCAGCAGCTTGTGGGAAGAGACCCAGTACTTC. Protein: CASSLWEETQYF.

The count of this clone is one. V usage is TRBV19 and J usage is TRBJ2-1; D gene uncertain. V lost 4 bases and J 2 bases, leaving 12 bases between the germline ends. Per the germline V gene, CDR1 is LNHDA and CDR2 is SQIVND (reference sequence). This CDR3 region has 15 residues. The CDR3 here is CASSSEANPYNEQFF. CDR3 in DNA: TGTGCCAGTAGTAGCGAGGCTAACCCCTACAATGAGCAGTTCTTC.

The chain carries TRBV9 and TRBJ1-1; a possible D gene is TRBD1 (6 bases). CDR3 length: 16 amino acids. V was clipped by 0 bases and J by 3 bases, with 15 bases between them. Germline CDR1 and CDR2: SGDLS and YYNGEE. The CDR3 region has the DNA TGTGCCAGCAGCGTAGGCAGGGGAGGTGTGTACACTGAAGCTTTCTTT. Translating it yields CASSVGRGGVYTEAFF.

The chain has TRBV28 and TRBJ1-5; D is uncertain. V lost 2 bases to trimming and J lost 2 bases, with 10 bases between them. This CDR3 contains 15 residues. CDR1 is MDHEN and CDR2 is SYDVKM in the germline V gene. For the CDR3, the DNA is TGTGCCAGCAGTTTACTTAGGGCAGGCAATCAGCCCCAGCATTTT. Amino acid sequence: CASSLLRAGNQPQHF. Filled out from reference TRBV28 and TRBJ1-5, the complete variable domain reads DVKVTQSSRYLVKRTGEKVFLECVQDMDHENMFWYRQDPGLGLRLIYFSYDVKMKEKGDIPEGYSVSREKKERFSLILESASTNQTSMYLCASSLLRAGNQPQHFGDGTRLSIL.

This chain joins TRBV4-3 and TRBJ1-4; D ambiguous. The CDR3 runs 16 residues. Germline V gene sequence: CDR1 LGHNA, CDR2 YSLEER. The V end was cut by 5 bases, the J end by 5 bases, with 18 bases between. In DNA form, the CDR3 reads TGCGCCAGCAGCGAAGGAGGGTGGGCAGCGAATGAAAAACTGTTTTTT. Residues: CASSEGGWAANEKLFF.

The CDR3 reads CASDTGRATNEKLFF. The CDR3 coding sequence is TGTGCCAGCGACACCGGGAGGGCAACTAATGAAAAACTGTTTTTT. This sequence joins TRBV7-9 and TRBJ1-4; D gene uncertain. This CDR3 region has 15 residues. Germline V lookup: CDR1 SEHNR, CDR2 FQNEAQ (reference sequence). The V and J ends lost 8 bases and 0 bases respectively, with 13 bases between them.

The chain has TRBV30 and TRBJ1-4; D gene uncertain. CDR1 and CDR2 from the germline V gene are GTSNPN and SVGIG (reference sequence). Trimming removed 2 bases from V and 4 bases from J, with 5 bases in between. The length of the CDR3 is 12 residues. CDR3 amino acids: CAWSRLNEKLFF. The CDR3 DNA is TGTGCCTGGAGTAGGCTTAATGAAAAACTGTTTTTT.

Comments on this clone: A read error likely explains this, since a far larger clone differs by one base. The sample has other DNA sequences that encode this CDR3 too. The chain is built from TRBV2 and TRBJ2-5; no firm D call. Germline loops: CDR1 SNHLY, CDR2 FYNNEI. V gave up 2 bases and J gave up 7 bases, with 11 bases separating them. This CDR3 is 13 amino acids long. Here the CDR3 reads CASSESGGGTQYF. Written as DNA, the CDR3 is TGTGCCAGCAGTGAATCAGGCGGCGGGACCCAGTACTTC.